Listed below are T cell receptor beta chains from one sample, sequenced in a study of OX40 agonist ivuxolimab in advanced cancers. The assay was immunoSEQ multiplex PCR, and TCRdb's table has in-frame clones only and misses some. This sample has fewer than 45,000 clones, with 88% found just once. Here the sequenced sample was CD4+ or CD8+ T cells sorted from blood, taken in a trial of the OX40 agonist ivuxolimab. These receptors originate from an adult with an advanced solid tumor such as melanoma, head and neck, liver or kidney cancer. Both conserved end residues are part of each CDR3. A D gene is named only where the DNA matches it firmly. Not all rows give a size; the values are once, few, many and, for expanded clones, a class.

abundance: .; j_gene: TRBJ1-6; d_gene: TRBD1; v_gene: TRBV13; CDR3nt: TGTGCCAGCAGCTTAGGACCGGGACAGGGGGATTCACCCCTCCACTTT; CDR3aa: CASSLGPGQGDSPLHF
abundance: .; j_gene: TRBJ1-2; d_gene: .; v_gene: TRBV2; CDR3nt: TGTGCCAGCAGGATTGAGAATCCGACGCTCTGGGGCTACACCTTC; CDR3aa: CASRIENPTLWGYTF
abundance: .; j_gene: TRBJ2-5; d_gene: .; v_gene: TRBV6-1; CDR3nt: TGTGCCAGCAGTGGACAGGAGAGAGAGACCCAGTACTTC; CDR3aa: CASSGQERETQYF
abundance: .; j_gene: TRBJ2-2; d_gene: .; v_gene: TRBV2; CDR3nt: TGTGCCAGCAGTGATTGGCAGGGGAACACCGGGGAGCTGTTTTTT; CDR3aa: CASSDWQGNTGELFF
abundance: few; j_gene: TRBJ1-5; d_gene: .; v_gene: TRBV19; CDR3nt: TGTGCCAGTAAACAGGGAGAGATTCAGCCCCAGCATTTT; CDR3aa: CASKQGEIQPQHF
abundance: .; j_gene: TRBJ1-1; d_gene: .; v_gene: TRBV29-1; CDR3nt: TGCAGCGTTCCGACACCAGATGCGAACACTGAAGCTTTCTTT; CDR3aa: CSVPTPDANTEAFF
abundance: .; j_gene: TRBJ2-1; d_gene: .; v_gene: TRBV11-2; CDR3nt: TGCGCCAGCAGCCAAGAGGCTGTGGCGGGCGATGAGCAGTTCTTC; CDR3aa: CASSQEAVAGDEQFF
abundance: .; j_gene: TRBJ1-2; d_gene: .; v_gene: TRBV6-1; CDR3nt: TGTGCCAGCGTAGCTAACTATGGCTACACCTTC; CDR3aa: CASVANYGYTF
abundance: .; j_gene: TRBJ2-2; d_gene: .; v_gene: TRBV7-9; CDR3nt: TGTGCCAGCAAGGGTGACACCGGGGAGCTGTTTTTT; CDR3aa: CASKGDTGELFF
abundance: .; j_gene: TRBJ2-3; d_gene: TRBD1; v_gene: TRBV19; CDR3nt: TGTGCCAGTAGTATTGACAGGGGATTAACAGATACGCAGTATTTT; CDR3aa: CASSIDRGLTDTQYF
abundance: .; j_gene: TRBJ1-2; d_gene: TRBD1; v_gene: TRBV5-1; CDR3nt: TGCGCCAGCAGCCTACAGGGGGATGGCTACACCTTC; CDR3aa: CASSLQGDGYTF
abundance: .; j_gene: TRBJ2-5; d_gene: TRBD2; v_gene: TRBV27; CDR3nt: TGTGCCAGCAGTCCTCGTCGGGGGGGGAGGGAGACCCAGTACTTC; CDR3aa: CASSPRRGGRETQYF
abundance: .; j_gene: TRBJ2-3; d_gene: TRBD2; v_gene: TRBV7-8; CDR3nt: TGTGCCAGCAGCGAACTAGCGCTTCCTAGCACAGATACGCAGTATTTT; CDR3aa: CASSELALPSTDTQYF
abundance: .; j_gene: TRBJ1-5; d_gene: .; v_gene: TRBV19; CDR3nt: TGTGCCAGTAGTTCGTGGATCTATAGCAATCAGCCCCAGCATTTT; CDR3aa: CASSSWIYSNQPQHF
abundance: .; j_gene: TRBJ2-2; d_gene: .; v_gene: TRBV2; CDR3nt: TGTGCTAGCTCTGAGTCCTCCGGGGAGCTGTTTTTT; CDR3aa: CASSESSGELFF
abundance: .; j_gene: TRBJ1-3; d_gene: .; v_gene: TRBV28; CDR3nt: TGTGCCAGCAGCTCCCGCCTAACAAGCTCTGGAAACACCATATATTTT; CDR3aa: CASSSRLTSSGNTIYF
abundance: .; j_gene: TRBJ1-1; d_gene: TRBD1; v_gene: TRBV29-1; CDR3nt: TGCAGCGTTCTTACTACAGGGGGCACTGAAGCTTTCTTT; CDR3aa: CSVLTTGGTEAFF
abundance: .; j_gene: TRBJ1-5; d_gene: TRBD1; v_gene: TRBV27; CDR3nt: TGTGCCAGCAAGACCGCAGGGGGCATCAATCAGCCCCAGCATTTT; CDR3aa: CASKTAGGINQPQHF
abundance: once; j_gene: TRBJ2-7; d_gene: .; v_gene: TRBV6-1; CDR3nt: TGTGCCAGCAGTGGAAGTTCCTACGAGCAGTACTTC; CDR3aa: CASSGSSYEQYF
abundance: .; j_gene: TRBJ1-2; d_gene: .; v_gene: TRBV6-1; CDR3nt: TGTGCCAGCAGTGAAGTGCGGTTAGCTAACTATGGCTACACCTTC; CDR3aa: CASSEVRLANYGYTF
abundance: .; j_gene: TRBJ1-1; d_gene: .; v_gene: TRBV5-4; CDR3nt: TGTGCCAGCAGCTTGGGGGGGGTAACTGAAGCTTTCTTT; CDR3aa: CASSLGGVTEAFF
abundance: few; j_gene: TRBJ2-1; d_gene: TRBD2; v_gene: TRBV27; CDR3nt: TGTGCCAGCGGGGGGGGTGCCTACAATGAGCAGTTCTTC; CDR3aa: CASGGGAYNEQFF
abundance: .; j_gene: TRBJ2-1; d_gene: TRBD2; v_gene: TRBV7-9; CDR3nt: TGTGCCAGCAGCTTTACAGTAACCGGGACTAGCGCTTACAATGAGCAGTTCTTC; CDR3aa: CASSFTVTGTSAYNEQFF
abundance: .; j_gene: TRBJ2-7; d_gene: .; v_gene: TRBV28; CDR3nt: TGTGCCAGCAGTTTTGACAGCTACGAGCAGTACTTC; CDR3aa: CASSFDSYEQYF
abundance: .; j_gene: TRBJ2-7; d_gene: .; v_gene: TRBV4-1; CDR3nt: TGCGCCAGCAGCCAAGATCTAGGCGAGCAGTACTTC; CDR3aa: CASSQDLGEQYF
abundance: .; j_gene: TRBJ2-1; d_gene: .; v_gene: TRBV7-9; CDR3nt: TGTGTCACGGCAAACAATGAGCAGTTCTTC; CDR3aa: CVTANNEQFF
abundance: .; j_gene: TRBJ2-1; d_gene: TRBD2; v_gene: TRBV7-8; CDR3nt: TGTGCCAGCAGCTTGGGACTAGAGGGGGTCTCCTACAATGAGCAGTTCTTC; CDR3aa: CASSLGLEGVSYNEQFF
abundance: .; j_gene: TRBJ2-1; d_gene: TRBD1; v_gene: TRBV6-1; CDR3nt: TGTGCCAGCAGATTCGACAGGGGACATTACAATGAGCAGTTCTTC; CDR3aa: CASRFDRGHYNEQFF
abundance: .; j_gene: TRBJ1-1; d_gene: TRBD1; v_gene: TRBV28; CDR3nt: TGTGCCAGCAGTCCCTGGCGGGACAGGGGGGATGAAGCTTTCTTT; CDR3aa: CASSPWRDRGDEAFF
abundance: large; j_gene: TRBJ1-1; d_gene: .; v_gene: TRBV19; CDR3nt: TGTGCCAGTAGTTGGGCCAGCTTGAACACTGAAGCTTTCTTT; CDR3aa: CASSWASLNTEAFF
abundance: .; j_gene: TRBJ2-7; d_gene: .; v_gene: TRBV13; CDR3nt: TGTGCCAGCAGGGGGTCACAGGTGCCCTACGAGCAGTACTTC; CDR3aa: CASRGSQVPYEQYF
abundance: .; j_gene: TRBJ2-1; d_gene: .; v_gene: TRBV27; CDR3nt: TGTGCCAGCAGTCCCCCCGTGGGTCATGAGCAGTTCTTC; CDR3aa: CASSPPVGHEQFF
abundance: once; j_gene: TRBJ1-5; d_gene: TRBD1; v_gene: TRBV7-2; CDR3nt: TGTGCCAGCAGCACCTCAGGGGGCGCTCAGCCCCAGCATTTT; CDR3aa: CASSTSGGAQPQHF
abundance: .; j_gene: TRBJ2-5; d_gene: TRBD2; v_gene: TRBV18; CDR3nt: TGTGCCAGCTCATCCACTACACTAGCGGGGGTTGAGACCCAGTACTTC; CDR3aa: CASSSTTLAGVETQYF
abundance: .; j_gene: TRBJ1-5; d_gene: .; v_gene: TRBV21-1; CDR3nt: TGTGCCGGCGCGGGCAGGGGGCTTCATAGCAATCAGCCCCAGCATTTT; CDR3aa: CAGAGRGLHSNQPQHF
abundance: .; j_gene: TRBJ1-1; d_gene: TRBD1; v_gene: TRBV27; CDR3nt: TGTGCCAGCAGTCCCCATCATTCCGGACAGGGGGCCTGGGCTTTCTTT; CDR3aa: CASSPHHSGQGAWAFF
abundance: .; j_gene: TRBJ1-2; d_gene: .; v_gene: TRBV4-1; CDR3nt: TGCGCCAGCAGCCAAGATGTGGTCAGGGCCAACTATGGCTACACCTTC; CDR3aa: CASSQDVVRANYGYTF
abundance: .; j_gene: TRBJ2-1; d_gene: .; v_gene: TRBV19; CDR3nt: TGTGCCAGTAGCCTAATAGGGGGGGTTTATTACAATGAGCAGTTCTTC; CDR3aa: CASSLIGGVYYNEQFF
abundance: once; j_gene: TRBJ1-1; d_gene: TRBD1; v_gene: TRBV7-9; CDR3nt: TGTGCCAGCAGCTCCCACAGGGGGCTAAACACTGAAGCTTTCTTT; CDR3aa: CASSSHRGLNTEAFF
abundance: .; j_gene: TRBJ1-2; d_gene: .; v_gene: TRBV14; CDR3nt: TGTGCCAGCAGCCAGGGGGGGCATGGCTACACCTTC; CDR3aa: CASSQGGHGYTF
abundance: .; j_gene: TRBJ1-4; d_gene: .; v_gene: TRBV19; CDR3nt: TGTGCCAGTAGTACCTTAGGGGAAGCGACTAATGAAAAACTGTTTTTT; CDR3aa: CASSTLGEATNEKLFF
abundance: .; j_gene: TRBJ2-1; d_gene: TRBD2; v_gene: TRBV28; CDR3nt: TGTGCCAGCAGTGCCTTAACTAGCGGAAGGGGGAATGAGCAGTTCTTC; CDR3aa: CASSALTSGRGNEQFF
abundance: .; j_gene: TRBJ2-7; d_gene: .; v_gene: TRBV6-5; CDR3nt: TGTGCCAGCAGTTACTCCAGCTCTCCCTACTACGAGCAGTACTTC; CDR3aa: CASSYSSSPYYEQYF
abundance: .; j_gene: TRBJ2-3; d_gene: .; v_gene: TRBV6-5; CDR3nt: TGTGCCAGCAGCTCCGGACTCGTCACAGATACGCAGTATTTT; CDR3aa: CASSSGLVTDTQYF
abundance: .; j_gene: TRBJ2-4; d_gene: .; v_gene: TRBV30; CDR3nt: TGTGCCTGGAGCGGAGGGGACATTCAGTACTTC; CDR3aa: CAWSGGDIQYF
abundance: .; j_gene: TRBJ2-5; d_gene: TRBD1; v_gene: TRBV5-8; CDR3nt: TGTGCCAGCAGCTTGGGACAGGGGCGAGGAGAGACCCAGTACTTC; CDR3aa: CASSLGQGRGETQYF
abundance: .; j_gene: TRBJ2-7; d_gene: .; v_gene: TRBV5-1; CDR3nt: TGCGCCAGCAGCTCCGGACTCTACGAGCAGTACTTC; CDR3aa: CASSSGLYEQYF